The 6 T cell receptor beta chains below come from one sample, sequenced in a study of T cell repertoires in cytomegalovirus infection. These receptors' targets are unknown. TCRdb reprocessed the reads via MiXCR and lists one record per CDR3 protein. This repertoire shows some 500,000 distinct CDR3 sequences, under 45% found once; its top ten account for around 48%. This sample comprised cultured PBMCs, obtained from culture after CMV antigen stimulation. The receptors originated from a human donor in good health (CMV status not recorded). Some clones in this sample may be carry-over from other donors' samples.

A few counts support this clonotype. This chain joins TRBV4-1 and TRBJ2-1; D is undetermined. The germline V and J ends were trimmed by 4 bases and 1 base, with 14 bases remaining between them. The germline V gene has CDR1 MGHRA and CDR2 YSYEKL. The CDR3 runs 16 residues. The CDR3 DNA is TGCGCCAGCAGCCCTGGAGTGGGTAAGTCCTACAATGAGCAGTTCTTC. Residues: CASSPGVGKSYNEQFF.

This clonotype appeared a few times. The V gene is TRBV10-3, the J gene TRBJ2-4, with TRBD2 identical over 14 bases. V was pared by 10 bases and J by 6 bases, with 5 bases of the junction left unmatched. Looked up from germline, CDR1 is ENHRY and CDR2 is SYGVKD. This CDR3 is 14 amino acids long. This CDR3 is CATSGTSGGNIQYF. CDR3 bases: TGTGCCACGTCCGGGACTAGCGGGGGAAACATTCAGTACTTC.

This clonotype was seen more than once but under ten times. This chain connects TRBV28 to TRBJ2-2; D is possibly TRBD1 (5 bases). The CDR3 loop spans 15 amino acids. Germline values: CDR1 MDHEN, CDR2 SYDVKM. V lost 4 bases and J 0 bases, leaving 9 bases between the germline ends. CDR3 amino acids: CASSSTGANTGELFF. CDR3 nucleotide sequence: TGTGCCAGCAGTTCAACAGGAGCGAACACCGGGGAGCTGTTTTTT.

This chain joins TRBV2 and TRBJ2-5, with D maybe TRBD2 (5 bases). V was shortened by 2 bases and J by 5 bases, with 15 bases between the two germline ends. Germline V gives CDR1 SNHLY, CDR2 FYNNEI. The CDR3 runs 15 residues. CDR3 sequence (DNA): TGTGCCAGCAGTGAATCTGGTAGCGAAGGGGAGACCCAGTACTTC. This sequence encodes CASSESGSEGETQYF.

This rearrangement joins TRBV12-3 or TRBV12-4 to TRBJ2-7; tentatively, D is TRBD1 (6 bases). The CDR3 is 11 amino acids. Trimming stripped 6 bases from V and 8 bases from J, with 11 bases between. This chain's CDR3 is CASSYREKQYF. CDR3 sequence (DNA): TGTGCCAGCAGCTACAGGGAAAAGCAGTACTTC.

The chain joins TRBV12-3 or TRBV12-4 to TRBJ2-6; D is unresolved. Trimming removed 6 bases from V and 4 bases from J, with 7 bases in between. The CDR3 is 13 amino acids. This CDR3 reads CASSQMGANVLTF. Here the CDR3 DNA reads TGTGCCAGCAGCCAGATGGGGGCCAACGTCCTGACTTTC.